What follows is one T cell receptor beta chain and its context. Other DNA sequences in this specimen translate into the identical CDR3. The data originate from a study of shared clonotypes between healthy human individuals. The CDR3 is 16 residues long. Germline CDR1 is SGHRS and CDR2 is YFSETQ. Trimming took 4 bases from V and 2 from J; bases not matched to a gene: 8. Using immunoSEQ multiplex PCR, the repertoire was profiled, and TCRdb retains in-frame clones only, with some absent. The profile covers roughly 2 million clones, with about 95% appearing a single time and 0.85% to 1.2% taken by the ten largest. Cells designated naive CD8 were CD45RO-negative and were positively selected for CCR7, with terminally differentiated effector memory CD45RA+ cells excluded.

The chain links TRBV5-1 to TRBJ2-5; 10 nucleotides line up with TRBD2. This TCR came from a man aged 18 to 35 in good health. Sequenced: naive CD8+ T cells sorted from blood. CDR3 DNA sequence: TGCGCCAGCAGCCCCGGGTTAGCGGGAGGTCAAGAGACCCAGTACTTC. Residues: CASSPGLAGGQETQYF.